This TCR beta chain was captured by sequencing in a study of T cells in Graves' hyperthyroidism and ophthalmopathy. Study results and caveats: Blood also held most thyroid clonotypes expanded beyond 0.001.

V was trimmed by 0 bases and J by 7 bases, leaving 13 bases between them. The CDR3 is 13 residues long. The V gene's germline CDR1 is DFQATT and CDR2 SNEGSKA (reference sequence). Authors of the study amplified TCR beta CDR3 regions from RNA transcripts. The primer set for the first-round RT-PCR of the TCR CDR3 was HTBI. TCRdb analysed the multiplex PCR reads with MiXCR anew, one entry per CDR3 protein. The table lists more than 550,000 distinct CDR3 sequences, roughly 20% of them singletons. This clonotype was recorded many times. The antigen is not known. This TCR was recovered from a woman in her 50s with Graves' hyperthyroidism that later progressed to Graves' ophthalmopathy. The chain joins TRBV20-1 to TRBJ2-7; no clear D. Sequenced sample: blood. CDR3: CSARDIGSREQYF. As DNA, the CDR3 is TGCAGTGCTAGAGATATCGGGTCTCGGGAGCAGTACTTC.